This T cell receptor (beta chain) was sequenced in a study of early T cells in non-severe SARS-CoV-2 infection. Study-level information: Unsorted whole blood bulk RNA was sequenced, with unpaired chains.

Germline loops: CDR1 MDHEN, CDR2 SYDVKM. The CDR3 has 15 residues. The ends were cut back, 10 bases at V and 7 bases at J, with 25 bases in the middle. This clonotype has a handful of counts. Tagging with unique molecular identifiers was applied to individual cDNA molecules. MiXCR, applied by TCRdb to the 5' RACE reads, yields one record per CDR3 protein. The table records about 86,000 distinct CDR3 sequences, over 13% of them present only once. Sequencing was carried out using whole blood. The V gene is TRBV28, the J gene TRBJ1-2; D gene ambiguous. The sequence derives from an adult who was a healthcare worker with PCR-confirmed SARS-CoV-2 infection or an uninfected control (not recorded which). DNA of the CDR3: TGTGCCACCTTACTGGACGGTCTTAGCCTAGGTGGCTACACCTTC. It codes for CATLLDGLSLGGYTF.